This T cell receptor (beta chain) emerged from a study of T-cell memory formation after mild COVID-19 (dated by TCRdb to the early 2020s). About the study as a whole: TCR sequence clusters from the two donors were largely donor specific. The cohort was made up of two young adult volunteers, one female and one male, who were previously healthy. T-cell clones expanding and contracting after mild COVID-19 in a couple of donors were tracked by longitudinal TCRalpha and TCRbeta repertoire sequencing. General findings and caveats noted by the study authors: Only a couple of mild cases were covered by the study, and larger cohorts that include severe cases with pre-infection samples were considered necessary. SARS-CoV-2 specificity of the second-wave clones peaking on day 37 was not confirmed. Some responding clones were found in pre-infection memory, which suggests that pre-existing cross-reactive memory T cells took part in the SARS-CoV-2 response. Contracting CD4+ clones appeared mostly in the CM and EM memory subsets, whereas CD8+ clones were enriched in EMRA. Clones contracting from day 15 to 85 had balanced CD4/CD8 phenotypes, while a second wave expanding from day 15 to 37 was biased towards CD4+.

Ficoll-Paque density gradient centrifugation was the method used to isolate PBMCs. Details on this clonotype: Its antigen is still unknown. Within one base of it there is no much larger clone, and no base qualities were kept.

TCRdb lists the instrument as Illumina NovaSeq 6000. TCRalpha and TCRbeta cDNA libraries were built by 5'RACE with constant-segment primers, adding sample barcodes and unique molecular identifiers. Trizol reagent was used to extract RNA from every sample. Amplification of the libraries took two PCR steps, and the second step added a second sample barcode plus Illumina TruSeq adapters. Sequencing of the libraries was done on an Illumina NovaSeq, producing 2 x 150 bp paired-end reads. Under the source paper's analysis protocol: Demultiplexing of reads and collapsing into UMI-guided consensus sequences were performed with migec v1.2.7. Using mixcr v2.1.11, UMI consensuses were aligned to TRA and TRB V and J templates and then assembled into clonotypes. Expanded or contracted clonotypes were those called significant by both edgeR and NoisET, with noise models trained on biological replicates. For edgeR calls, the cutoffs were a false discovery rate-adjusted p below 0.01 and a log2 fold-change threshold of 1. As an exploratory analysis of dynamics, max-normalized trajectories of the 1000 most abundant clonotypes were examined with PCA combined with hierarchical clustering. The CD4 or CD8 phenotype of responding clones was assigned using the separately sequenced CD4+ and CD8+ repertoires. TCRdb reprocessed the public reads (quality trimming at Q25 with fastp, clone calling with MiXCR) and kept in-frame beta chains. Every CDR3 protein is listed once, alongside the most common genes and DNA of its rows. Clone size and V and J calls follow TCRdb, not the original study. The sample table lists about 47,000 distinct CDR3 sequences, roughly 9% of them with a count of one. The ten top clones hold roughly 10% of the sample.

The sequencing sample was made of PBMCs or a T cell subset sorted from them (not recorded which). This receptor was taken from an adult woman who had mild COVID-19 (a few samples of this study predate the infection). The sample titles of this study are shuffled in the database, so cell type and time point are left out; the donor was told from shared clones.

Read as DNA, the sequence is TGTGCCAGCACCGCTGAAGTGGGGACGGGAAACACCATATATTTT. It specifies CASTAEVGTGNTIYF. Recombination joined TRBV12-3 or TRBV12-4 with TRBJ1-3; TRBD1 could be the D gene, as 5 bases match. The CDR3 contains 15 residues, cysteine and phenylalanine counted. The kept DNA is CDR3 alone, 45 bases in frame from the first base. The trim is 7 bases for V and 4 bases for J, with a gap of 17 bases between the germline ends.